The entry below describes one T cell receptor (beta chain). This specimen belongs to a study of blood T cell repertoires in COVID-19. Study details: There were acute and convalescent COVID-19 samples, and they came from the United States, Italy and Spain.

Produced via immunoSEQ multiplex PCR; TCRdb's table is partial and in-frame only. The sample gives 60,000 to 85,000 clones, approximately 79% of which show up once; roughly 2.6% is in the top ten. V lost 5 bases and J lost 4; bases outside the gene matches: 5. Germline V gene sequence: CDR1 SNHLY, CDR2 FYNNEI. The CDR3 totals 14 residues. The sequencing input was peripheral blood. The J gene is TRBJ1-5, the V gene TRBV2; the match to TRBD1 covers 7 bases. The clonotype originates from a human donor with acute or convalescent COVID-19. The donor label of this sample is uncertain. CDR3 bases: TGTGCCAGCAGTCGACAGGGTTTAAATCAGCCCCAGCATTTT. This sequence encodes CASSRQGLNQPQHF.